This T cell receptor beta chain was sequenced for a study of blood T cell repertoires in COVID-19. Background on the study: The United States, Italy and Spain provided the acute and convalescent COVID-19 samples. Sources were T cells, B-cell-depleted T cells, or PBMCs; the material itself was cDNA or gDNA.

In the source study's methods: The assay estimated nucleated cells by amplifying reference gene primers. TCRdb's copy holds only in-frame clones and misses some; the assay was immunoSEQ multiplex PCR. V, J and clone size reflect that table, while D and trimming were determined from the DNA. This table holds approximately 40,000 clones, roughly 84% found once. Unmatched junction bases numbered 3, after V lost 5 bases and J lost 0 bases. The CDR3 totals 15 residues. Germline V gives CDR1 SEHNR, CDR2 FQNEAQ (reference sequence). Sequenced: peripheral blood. The chain couples TRBV7-9 to TRBJ2-3, with 9 positions matching TRBD2. This receptor was taken from a human donor in a cohort sampled during active COVID-19. The CDR3 DNA reads TGTGCCAGCAGCGCAAGCGGGGGGAGCACAGATACGCAGTATTTT. Its protein product is CASSASGGSTDTQYF.